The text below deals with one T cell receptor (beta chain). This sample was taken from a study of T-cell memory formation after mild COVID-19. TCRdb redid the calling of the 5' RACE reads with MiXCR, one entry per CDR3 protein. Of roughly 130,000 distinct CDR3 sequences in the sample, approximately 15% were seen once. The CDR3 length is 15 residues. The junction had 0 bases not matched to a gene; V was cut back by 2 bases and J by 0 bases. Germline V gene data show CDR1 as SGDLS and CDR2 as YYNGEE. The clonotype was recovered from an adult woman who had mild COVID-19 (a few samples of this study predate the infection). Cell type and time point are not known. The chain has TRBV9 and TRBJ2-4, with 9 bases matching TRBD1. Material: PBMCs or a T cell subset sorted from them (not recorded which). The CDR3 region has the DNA TGTGCCAGCAGCGTGGGACAGGGAGCCAAAAACATTCAGTACTTC. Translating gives CASSVGQGAKNIQYF.